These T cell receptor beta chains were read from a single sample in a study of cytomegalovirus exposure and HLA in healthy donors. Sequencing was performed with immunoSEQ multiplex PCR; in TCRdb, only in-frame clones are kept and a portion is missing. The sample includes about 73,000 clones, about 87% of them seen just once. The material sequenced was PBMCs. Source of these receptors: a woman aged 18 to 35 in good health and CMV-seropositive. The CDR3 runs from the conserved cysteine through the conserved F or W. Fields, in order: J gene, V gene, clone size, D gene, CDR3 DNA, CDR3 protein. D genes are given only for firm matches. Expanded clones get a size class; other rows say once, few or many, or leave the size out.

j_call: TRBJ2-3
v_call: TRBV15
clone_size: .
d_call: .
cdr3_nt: TGTGCCACCAGCATCAGCCCCGGGACAATTAGCACAGATACGCAGTATTTT
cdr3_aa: CATSISPGTISTDTQYF

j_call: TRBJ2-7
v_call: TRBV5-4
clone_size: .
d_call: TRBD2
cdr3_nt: TGTGCCAGCAGCTGGGGGCCCGGGGGGGGCGGAGGATACGAGCAGTACTTC
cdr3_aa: CASSWGPGGGGGYEQYF

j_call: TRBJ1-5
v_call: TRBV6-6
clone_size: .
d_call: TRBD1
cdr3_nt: TGTGCCAGCAGTTACTCCGGACAGGGAAATCAGCCCCAGCATTTT
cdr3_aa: CASSYSGQGNQPQHF

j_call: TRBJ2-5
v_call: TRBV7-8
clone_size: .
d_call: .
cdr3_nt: TGTGCCAGCAGCCCAAACTACTTCCAAGAGACCCAGTACTTC
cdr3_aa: CASSPNYFQETQYF

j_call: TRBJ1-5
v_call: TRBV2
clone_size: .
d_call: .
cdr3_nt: TGTGCCAGCACCCCAACAGGTTTTAATCAGCCCCAGCATTTT
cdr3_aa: CASTPTGFNQPQHF

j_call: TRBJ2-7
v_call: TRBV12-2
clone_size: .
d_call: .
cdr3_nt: TGTGCAAGTCGCTCCTCGACAGGGTCGATCTACGAGCAGTACTTC
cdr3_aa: CASRSSTGSIYEQYF

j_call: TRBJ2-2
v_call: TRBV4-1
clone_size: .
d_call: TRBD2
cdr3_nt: TGCGCCAGCAGCCCCCGAGGGACTAGCCCCGGGGAGCTGTTTTTT
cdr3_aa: CASSPRGTSPGELFF

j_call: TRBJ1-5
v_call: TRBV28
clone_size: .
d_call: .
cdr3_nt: TGTGCCAGCAGGGAGGCGGAGTCTGTTATGAATCAGCCCCAGCATTTT
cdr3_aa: CASREAESVMNQPQHF

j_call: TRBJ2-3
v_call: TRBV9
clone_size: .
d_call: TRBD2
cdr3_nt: TGTGCCAGCAGCCCAGGAGACGGCGGGAGAGGATCGACTGATACGCAGTATTTT
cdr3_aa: CASSPGDGGRGSTDTQYF

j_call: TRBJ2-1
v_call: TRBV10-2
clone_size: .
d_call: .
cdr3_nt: TGCGCCAGCGGCAATGGGCGGGTATACAATGAGCAGTTCTTC
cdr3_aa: CASGNGRVYNEQFF

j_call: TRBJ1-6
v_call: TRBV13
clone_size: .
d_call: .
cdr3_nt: TGTGCCAGCAGTTCCCAGAGGGTATTGGGTAATTCACCCCTCCACTTT
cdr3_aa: CASSSQRVLGNSPLHF

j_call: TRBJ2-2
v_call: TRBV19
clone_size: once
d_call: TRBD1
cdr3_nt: TGTGCCAGTAAGGGGGCAGGGGACACCGGGGAGCTGTTTTTT
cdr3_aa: CASKGAGDTGELFF

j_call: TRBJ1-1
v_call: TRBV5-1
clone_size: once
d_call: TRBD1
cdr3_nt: TGCGCCAGCAGACCCGTCCAGGGGGCAAACACTGAAGCTTTCTTT
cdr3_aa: CASRPVQGANTEAFF

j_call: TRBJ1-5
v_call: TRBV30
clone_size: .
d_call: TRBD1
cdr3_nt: TGTGCCTGGAGCTTAGGACAGGGCAATCAGCCCCAGCATTTT
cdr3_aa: CAWSLGQGNQPQHF

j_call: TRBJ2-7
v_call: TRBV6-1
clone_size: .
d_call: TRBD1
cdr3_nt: TGTGCCAGCAGTGTAGCAGCCTTGTGGGACAGGGCCTACGAGCAGTACTTC
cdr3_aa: CASSVAALWDRAYEQYF

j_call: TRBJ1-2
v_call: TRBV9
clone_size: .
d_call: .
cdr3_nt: TGTGCCAGCAGCCCCCATGGGAGGGAGGTGGATGGCTACACCTTC
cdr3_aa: CASSPHGREVDGYTF

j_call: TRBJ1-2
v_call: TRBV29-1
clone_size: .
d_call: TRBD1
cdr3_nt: TGCAGCGCCTACACAGGGGATGGCTACACCTTC
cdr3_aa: CSAYTGDGYTF

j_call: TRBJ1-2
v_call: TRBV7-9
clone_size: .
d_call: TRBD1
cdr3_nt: TGTGCCAGCAGCTTAGCGGGACAGGGAAACTATGGCTACACCTTC
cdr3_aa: CASSLAGQGNYGYTF

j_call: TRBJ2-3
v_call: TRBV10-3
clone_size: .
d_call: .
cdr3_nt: TGTGCCATCAGTGACGCGGGGGCGCGATTAAGCACAGATACGCAGTATTTT
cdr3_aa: CAISDAGARLSTDTQYF

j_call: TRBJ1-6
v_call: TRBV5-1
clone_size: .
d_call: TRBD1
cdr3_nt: TGCGCCAGCAGCCAAGGGACAGACAATTCACCCCTCCACTTT
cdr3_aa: CASSQGTDNSPLHF

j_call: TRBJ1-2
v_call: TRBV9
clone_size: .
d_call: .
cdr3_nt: TGTGCCAGCAGCCCCCCTTTAGCTAACTATGGCTACACCTTC
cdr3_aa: CASSPPLANYGYTF

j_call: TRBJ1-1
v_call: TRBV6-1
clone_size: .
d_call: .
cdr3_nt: TGTGCCAGCAGTAGGACAGACATGAACACTGAAGCTTTCTTT
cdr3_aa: CASSRTDMNTEAFF